What follows are 27 T cell receptor beta chains derived from one specimen sequenced in a study of blood T cell repertoires in COVID-19. Clones were read by immunoSEQ multiplex PCR, and TCRdb kept only the in-frame ones, dropping some. In the table there are about 260,000 clones, roughly 85% of which are singletons. Source material: peripheral blood. The receptors derive from a human donor in a cohort sampled during active COVID-19.

The chain links TRBV24-1 to TRBJ2-3; 7 nucleotides match TRBD1. The CDR3 covers 13 residues. Germline V gene lookup returns CDR1 KGHDR and CDR2 SFDVKD. The J segment lost 4 bases and the V segment lost 9 bases, leaving 6 bases of the junction unmatched. The CDR3 is CATQRQGADTQYF. DNA of the CDR3: TGTGCCACCCAACGACAGGGAGCAGATACGCAGTATTTT.

This chain uses TRBV10-3 with TRBJ1-5; the match to TRBD1 covers 9 bases. J gave up 1 base and V 5 bases, and 9 bases lay outside the gene matches. The germline CDR1 and CDR2 sequences are ENHRY and SYGVKD. This CDR3 has 17 residues. The CDR3 region has the DNA TGTGCCATCAGTCCGACAGGGGGAATGATCAGCAATCAGCCCCAGCATTTT. This translates into CAISPTGGMISNQPQHF.

V and J are TRBV2 and TRBJ2-1; 7 positions match TRBD1. The CDR3 covers 14 residues. Germline lookup yields CDR1 SNHLY and CDR2 FYNNEI. J was trimmed by 4 bases and V by 0 bases; bases with no gene match: 0. The CDR3 region has the DNA TGTGCCAGCAGTGAAGCGACAGGGTACAATGAGCAGTTCTTC. As protein: CASSEATGYNEQFF.

The genes are TRBV28 and TRBJ2-7; D is possibly TRBD1 (6 bases). Germline CDR1 and CDR2: MDHEN and SYDVKM. Trimming took 10 bases from V and 3 from J, leaving 16 bases between them. The CDR3 is made up of 13 amino acids. This CDR3 is CAIHQGLGYEQYF. For the CDR3, the DNA is TGTGCCATCCATCAGGGGCTCGGCTACGAGCAGTACTTC.

The CDR3 coding sequence is TGTGCCACCAGCAGTAATAAACAGGGAGTTCACAACTACGAGCAGTACTTC. Translated: CATSSNKQGVHNYEQYF. This sequence joins TRBV15 and TRBJ2-7; D is possibly TRBD1 (6 bases). CDR1 is LNHNV and CDR2 is YYDKDF in the germline V gene (reference sequence). The CDR3 loop spans 17 amino acids. V gave up 3 bases and J gave up 3 bases, with 21 bases separating them. Drawing the rest from reference TRBV15 and TRBJ2-7, the complete variable domain is DAMVIQNPRYQVTQFGKPVTLSCSQTLNHNVMYWYQQKSSQAPKLLFHYYDKDFNNEADTPDNFQSRRPNTSFCFLDIRSPGLGDTAMYLCATSSNKQGVHNYEQYFGPGTRLTVT.

J is TRBJ1-5 and V is TRBV23-1; D is perhaps TRBD1 (6 bases). TRBV23-1 is assigned to the ORF class and has an uncertain function. The CDR3 is made up of 17 amino acids. The ends were cut back, 2 bases at V and 5 bases at J, with 19 bases in the middle. DNA for the CDR3: TGCGCCAGCAGTCAACAACCGGGACACCCGTTTCATCAGCCCCAGCATTTT. This gives the protein CASSQQPGHPFHQPQHF.

The chain combines TRBV7-2 with TRBJ2-2; 8 bases are a match to TRBD2. CDR1 and CDR2 (germline): SGHTA, FQGNSA. The junction had 4 bases not matched to a gene; V was cut back by 4 bases and J by 6 bases. This CDR3 is built from 14 residues. CDR3 in amino acids: CASSYLAGPGELFF. The CDR3 DNA reads TGTGCCAGCAGCTACCTAGCGGGCCCCGGGGAGCTGTTTTTT.

The V and J genes are TRBV18 and TRBJ2-1; perhaps TRBD1 as D (6 bases). The V and J ends lost 4 bases and 8 bases respectively, with 18 bases between them. The CDR3 has 15 amino acids. Germline values: CDR1 KGHSH, CDR2 LQKENI. CDR3 in amino acids: CASSRTAPPGDEQFF. The CDR3 nucleotides are TGTGCCAGCTCACGGACAGCCCCACCCGGTGATGAGCAGTTCTTC.

This clone was seen a single time. The chain couples TRBV28 to TRBJ2-2, with 8 nucleotides matching TRBD1. The CDR3 runs to 19 residues. Germline CDR1 reads MDHEN; CDR2 reads SYDVKM. J gave up 3 bases and V 6 bases, and 18 bases lay outside the gene matches. The CDR3 DNA follows: TGTGCCAGCAGCCCCGGGACAGGATTAATCAGGATTGACACCGGGGAGCTGTTTTTT. Protein product: CASSPGTGLIRIDTGELFF.

The V call is TRBV3-1 (or the pseudogene TRBV3-2), the J call TRBJ2-1; 11 bases line up with TRBD2. Germline CDR1 is LGHDT and CDR2 is YNNKEL (reference sequence). V was clipped by 1 base and J by 4 bases; unmatched bases: 3. The CDR3 length is 16 residues. The CDR3: CASSQVGTSGYNEQFF. The CDR3 DNA is TGTGCCAGCAGCCAAGTCGGGACTAGCGGATACAATGAGCAGTTCTTC.

The genes are TRBV9 and TRBJ2-1; 9 bases agree with TRBD2. V gave up 4 bases and J gave up 7 bases; unmatched junction bases: 9. Germline CDR1 is SGDLS and CDR2 is YYNGEE. There are 15 residues in the CDR3. The CDR3 loop reads CASSPPGLAGNEQFF. The DNA for the CDR3 is TGTGCCAGCAGCCCCCCCGGTCTAGCGGGGAATGAGCAGTTCTTC.

This clone was detected only a few times. The V gene is TRBV27, the J gene TRBJ2-2; 8 bases map to TRBD1. Germline CDR1 reads MNHEY; CDR2 reads SMNVEV (reference sequence). Trimming took 7 bases from V and 5 from J; bases not matched to a gene: 6. The CDR3 is 14 amino acids. The CDR3 is CASNTYRGTGELFF. The CDR3 DNA reads TGTGCCAGCAACACGTACAGGGGGACCGGGGAGCTGTTTTTT.

The table lists this clone with a few counts. The V gene is TRBV7-2, the J gene TRBJ2-1, with TRBD2 identical over 7 bases. Germline CDR1 and CDR2: SGHTA and FQGNSA. The CDR3 spans 15 residues. Losses at the gene ends were 5 bases for V and 4 bases for J; bases not matched to a gene: 8. This chain's CDR3 is CASSKGGTTYNEQFF. DNA of the CDR3: TGTGCCAGCAGCAAAGGCGGGACTACATACAATGAGCAGTTCTTC.

The chain has TRBV27 and TRBJ1-2; D is uncertain. The CDR3 spans 12 residues. Trimming stripped 4 bases from V and 2 bases from J, with 5 bases between. Germline values: CDR1 MNHEY, CDR2 SMNVEV (reference sequence). The chain's CDR3 is CASSSPNYGYTF. In DNA form, the CDR3 reads TGTGCCAGCAGTTCCCCGAACTATGGCTACACCTTC.

The chain joins TRBV5-1 to TRBJ2-5, with TRBD2 matching over 11 bases. The germline V gene encodes CDR1 SGHRS and CDR2 YFSETQ. After removal of 2 bases from V and 4 bases from J, the junction contained 4 bases not matched to a gene. CDR3 size: 15 residues. CDR3 amino acids: CASSFPTSGGETQYF. CDR3 bases: TGCGCCAGCAGCTTCCCAACTAGCGGGGGAGAGACCCAGTACTTC.

The chain links TRBV4-1 to TRBJ1-4, with D uncertain. CDR1 and CDR2 (germline): MGHRA, YSYEKL. The CDR3 has 15 amino acids. V was clipped by 1 base and J by 6 bases, with 12 bases between them. The CDR3 loop reads CASSQGPPPDEKLFF. CDR3 sequence (DNA): TGCGCCAGCAGCCAAGGTCCACCACCAGATGAAAAACTGTTTTTT.

The chain links TRBV11-3 to TRBJ2-1; 7 nucleotides align to TRBD2. Unmatched junction bases numbered 10, after V lost 1 base and J lost 1 base. The CDR3 is made up of 18 amino acids. The germline CDR1 and CDR2 sequences are SGHNT and YENEEA. CDR3 DNA sequence: TGTGCCAGCAGCTTAGGTGCCCAGGGCGGGAGATCCTACAATGAGCAGTTCTTC. This sequence encodes CASSLGAQGGRSYNEQFF.

This clone was counted a single time. This rearrangement joins TRBV6-2 or TRBV6-3 to TRBJ2-5; D uncertain. V gave up 2 bases and J gave up 2 bases, with 3 bases separating them. The CDR3 is 12 residues long. Germline lookup yields CDR1 MNHEY and CDR2 SVGEGT. Written as DNA, the CDR3 is TGTGCCAGCAGTTACCCACAAGAGACCCAGTACTTC. It translates to CASSYPQETQYF.

This clone appeared a few times. The chain uses TRBV5-1 and TRBJ1-1; 7 bases agree with TRBD1. This CDR3 comprises 15 residues. With V trimmed by 0 bases and J by 1 base, 3 bases remained unmatched. In germline, CDR1 is SGHRS, CDR2 YFSETQ. This CDR3 reads CASSLVAGGNTEAFF. For the CDR3, the DNA is TGCGCCAGCAGCTTGGTTGCAGGGGGGAACACTGAAGCTTTCTTT.

The chain couples TRBV6-2 or TRBV6-3 to TRBJ2-1; D unclear. Germline loops: CDR1 MNHEY, CDR2 SVGEGT. The CDR3 has 20 amino acids. V shed 2 bases and J shed 1 base, with 24 bases lying between them. As DNA, the CDR3 is TGTGCCAGCAGTTACCCGGAAAACAGAGATAGGTTTGAATCCTACAATGAGCAGTTCTTC. Protein product: CASSYPENRDRFESYNEQFF.

The chain links TRBV7-2 to TRBJ2-5; 13 nucleotides match TRBD2. The length of the CDR3 is 15 residues. With V trimmed by 1 base and J by 6 bases, 2 bases remained unmatched. The V gene's germline CDR1 is SGHTA and CDR2 FQGNSA. Here the CDR3 DNA reads TGTGCCAGCAGCTTAGGACTAGCGGGAGGAAAGACCCAGTACTTC. This codes for CASSLGLAGGKTQYF.

This clone was counted only a few times. The chain recombines TRBV6-5 with TRBJ2-2; 7 bases are a match to TRBD2. The CDR3 is 13 residues long. V shed 8 bases, J shed 6 bases, and the junction held 6 bases outside the gene matches. Per germline, CDR1 MNHEY and CDR2 SVGAGI. The CDR3 DNA follows: TGTGCCAGCGGAATTGCGGGAGCCGGGGAGCTGTTTTTT. Protein product: CASGIAGAGELFF.

The V call is TRBV6-5, the J call TRBJ1-2; a possible D gene is TRBD1 (6 bases). Per the germline V gene, CDR1 is MNHEY and CDR2 is SVGAGI. V was shortened by 6 bases and J by 8 bases, with 19 bases between the two germline ends. The length of the CDR3 is 14 residues. CDR3 in amino acids: CASRRNREGRGYTF. For the CDR3, the DNA is TGTGCCAGCAGACGTAACAGGGAGGGGCGCGGCTACACCTTC.

The chain is built from TRBV6-5 and TRBJ1-1; 7 nucleotides align to TRBD1. Germline assignment: CDR1 MNHEY and CDR2 SVGAGI. The CDR3 length is 14 residues. The V and J ends lost 10 bases and 2 bases, in that order; junction bases with no gene match: 10. The CDR3 here is CATRWTGPNTEAFF. CDR3 nucleotides: TGTGCCACTCGATGGACAGGCCCTAACACTGAAGCTTTCTTT.

This clone came up a few times. This chain uses TRBV12-3 or TRBV12-4 with TRBJ2-2; 7 bases fit TRBD2. V gave up 11 bases and J gave up 2 bases; unmatched junction bases: 5. CDR3 length: 13 amino acids. This chain's CDR3 is CAQREANTGELFF. CDR3 DNA sequence: TGTGCCCAGCGGGAAGCTAACACCGGGGAGCTGTTTTTT.

The J gene is TRBJ2-6, the V gene TRBV28; possibly TRBD1 for D (8 bases). Trimming shortened V by 3 bases and J by 1 base, and 13 bases separated the two germline ends. Germline values: CDR1 MDHEN, CDR2 SYDVKM. The CDR3 is 17 residues long. The chain's CDR3 is CASSFRGRGSGANVLTF. The CDR3 DNA sequence: TGTGCCAGCAGTTTCAGGGGGCGGGGGTCTGGGGCCAACGTCCTGACTTTC.

J is TRBJ2-1 and V is TRBV28, with 9 bases fitting TRBD1. The CDR3 extends over 15 amino acids. Germline CDR1 and CDR2: MDHEN and SYDVKM. Trimming cost V 7 bases and J 6 bases; bases outside gene matches: 10. CDR3 nucleotide sequence: TGTGCCAGCACCAGCTCCGGGACAGGGACCAATGAGCAGTTCTTC. It is translated as CASTSSGTGTNEQFF.